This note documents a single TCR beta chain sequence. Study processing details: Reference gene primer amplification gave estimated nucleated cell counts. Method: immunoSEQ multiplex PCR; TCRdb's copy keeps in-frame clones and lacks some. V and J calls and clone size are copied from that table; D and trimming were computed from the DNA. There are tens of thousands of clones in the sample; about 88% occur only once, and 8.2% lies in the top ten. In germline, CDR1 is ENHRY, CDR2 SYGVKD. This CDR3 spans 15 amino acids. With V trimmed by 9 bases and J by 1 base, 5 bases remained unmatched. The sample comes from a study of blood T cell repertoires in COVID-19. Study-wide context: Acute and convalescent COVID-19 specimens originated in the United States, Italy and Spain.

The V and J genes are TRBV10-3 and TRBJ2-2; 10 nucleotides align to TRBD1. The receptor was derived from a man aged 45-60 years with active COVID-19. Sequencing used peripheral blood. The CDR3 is CAIRDRGMNTGELFF. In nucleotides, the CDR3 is TGTGCCATTAGGGACAGGGGAATGAACACCGGGGAGCTGTTTTTT.